A single sample is the source of the 29 T cell receptor beta chains below, sequenced in a study of blood T cell repertoires in COVID-19. Sequencing was performed with immunoSEQ multiplex PCR; in TCRdb, only in-frame clones are kept and a portion is missing. The data show 350,000 to 450,000 clones, 87% seen once. Sample: peripheral blood. These receptors were taken from a woman aged 60-75 years with COVID-19, enrolled during active disease.

This clone was recorded only once. The genes are TRBV2 and TRBJ1-2, with TRBD1 matching over 8 bases. The germline V gene has CDR1 SNHLY and CDR2 FYNNEI. V trimming: 6 bases; J trimming: 4 bases; junction bases outside the gene matches: 7. The CDR3 covers 14 residues. CDR3 sequence: CASSYDRGSYGYTF. The DNA of the CDR3 is TGTGCCAGCAGCTACGACAGGGGAAGCTATGGCTACACCTTC.

The chain carries TRBV5-6 and TRBJ2-7, with a tentative D call TRBD1 (7 bases). The length of the CDR3 is 16 residues. Germline CDR1 reads SGHDT; CDR2 reads YYEEEE. The V end was cut by 4 bases, the J end by 0 bases, with 17 bases between. DNA of the CDR3: TGTGCCAGCAGCCAATTTTCAGGGGGGAACTCCTACGAGCAGTACTTC. This sequence encodes CASSQFSGGNSYEQYF.

The CDR3 spells CASSLDRGAGTNEKLFF. CDR3 nucleotide sequence: TGTGCCAGCAGCTTGGACAGGGGCGCGGGAACTAATGAAAAACTGTTTTTT. The chain carries TRBV5-4 and TRBJ1-4; 7 nucleotides agree with TRBD1. V gave up 0 bases and J gave up 1 base; unmatched junction bases: 6. Germline CDR1 reads SGHNT; CDR2 reads YYREEE (reference sequence). The CDR3 runs 17 residues.

J is TRBJ2-7 and V is TRBV5-1, with D maybe TRBD1 (5 bases). V was clipped by 4 bases and J by 0 bases, with 11 bases between them. Germline assignment: CDR1 SGHRS and CDR2 YFSETQ. The CDR3 sequence is 14 residues long. CDR3 residues: CASSVQGSSYEQYF. The CDR3 DNA reads as TGCGCCAGCAGCGTGCAGGGAAGCTCCTACGAGCAGTACTTC.

This clone has a handful of counts. The CDR3 loop is CASSSPGELYGYTF. The CDR3 DNA reads as TGTGCCAGCAGTTCCCCGGGGGAACTATATGGCTACACCTTC. V gene TRBV27 combines with J gene TRBJ1-2, with a tentative D call TRBD1 (5 bases). The ends were cut back, 4 bases at V and 5 bases at J, with 14 bases in the middle. The CDR3 is 14 amino acids. CDR1 MNHEY and CDR2 SMNVEV come from the germline V gene (reference sequence).

J is TRBJ2-2 and V is TRBV4-1; 11 bases align to TRBD2. In germline, CDR1 is MGHRA, CDR2 YSYEKL. With V trimmed by 4 bases and J by 5 bases, 12 bases remained unmatched. This CDR3 contains 18 residues. CDR3 in amino acids: CASSLETSGARKTGELFF. As DNA, the CDR3 is TGCGCCAGCAGCCTGGAGACTAGCGGGGCACGGAAAACCGGGGAGCTGTTTTTT.

This clone was seen only a few times. The V gene is TRBV5-6, the J gene TRBJ2-7, with 9 positions matching TRBD1. J lost 3 bases, V lost 4 bases, and 8 bases had no gene match. This CDR3 comprises 15 residues. Germline assignment: CDR1 SGHDT and CDR2 YYEEEE. CDR3 coding DNA: TGTGCCAGCAGCGTCGGGACAGGGCAAGGCTACGAGCAGTACTTC. This sequence encodes CASSVGTGQGYEQYF.

This clone was seen only once. The chain links TRBV19 to TRBJ1-1, with TRBD1 identical over 7 bases. From germline, CDR1 is LNHDA and CDR2 SQIVND (reference sequence). This CDR3 contains 14 residues. Unmatched junction bases numbered 2, after V lost 4 bases and J lost 0 bases. The CDR3 DNA follows: TGTGCCAGTAGTAAAGGGACAGTGAACACTGAAGCTTTCTTT. This encodes CASSKGTVNTEAFF.

In this sample, this clone turned up once. This chain joins TRBV3-1 (or the pseudogene TRBV3-2) and TRBJ2-5, with 10 bases that match TRBD2. After removal of 4 bases from V and 4 bases from J, the junction contained 12 bases not matched to a gene. CDR1 LGHDT and CDR2 YNNKEL come from the germline V gene (reference sequence). The CDR3 runs 17 residues. The DNA for the CDR3 is TGTGCCAGCAGCCCAACGGGTAGCGGGGGGTTGGGAGAGACCCAGTACTTC. Protein: CASSPTGSGGLGETQYF.

The chain uses TRBV19 and TRBJ2-3, with 9 nucleotides matching TRBD2. The CDR3 consists of 14 residues. Germline trimming cut 4 bases from V and 1 base from J; bases unmatched to any gene: 0. Germline CDR1 reads LNHDA; CDR2 reads SQIVND (reference sequence). In DNA form, the CDR3 reads TGTGCCAGTAGTACTAGCGGGGGCACAGATACGCAGTATTTT. As protein: CASSTSGGTDTQYF.

This sequence joins TRBV7-3 and TRBJ2-3; the D gene is possibly TRBD1 (5 bases). The germline V and J ends were trimmed by 1 base and 5 bases, with 13 bases remaining between them. The germline gives CDR1 SGHTA, CDR2 FQGTGA. CDR3 length equals 15 residues. CDR3 residues: CASSLNVQGGDTQYF. The CDR3 DNA reads TGTGCCAGCAGCTTAAACGTGCAGGGCGGAGATACGCAGTATTTT.

This clone occurred once. J is TRBJ2-7 and V is TRBV6-5, with a possible D match to TRBD1 (6 bases). Looked up from germline, CDR1 is MNHEY and CDR2 is SVGAGI. The CDR3 is made up of 12 amino acids. V was pared by 6 bases and J by 3 bases, with 9 bases between. In DNA form, the CDR3 reads TGTGCCAGCAGGACAGGTCTCTACGAGCAGTACTTC. The encoded protein is CASRTGLYEQYF.

The chain combines TRBV18 with TRBJ2-1, with D possibly TRBD1 on 5 matching bases. The germline V and J ends were trimmed by 6 bases and 9 bases, with 18 bases remaining between them. Germline CDR1 and CDR2: KGHSH and LQKENI. The CDR3 sequence is 14 residues long. DNA of the CDR3: TGTGCCAGCTCCCCAACTGCAGGGTTTCTTGAGCAGTTCTTC. Encoded protein: CASSPTAGFLEQFF.

The chain carries TRBV2 and TRBJ1-5, with D possibly being TRBD1 (6 bases). This CDR3 has 14 residues. The V gene's germline CDR1 is SNHLY and CDR2 FYNNEI. Trimming pared 1 base from V and 7 bases from J, leaving 11 bases between. The CDR3 nucleotides are TGTGCCAGCAGTGAAGGGGGGCAGTTCCAGCCCCAGCATTTT. Its protein is CASSEGGQFQPQHF.

The chain has TRBV5-1 and TRBJ1-3, with D unresolved. The CDR3 runs to 16 residues. The germline V gene has CDR1 SGHRS and CDR2 YFSETQ. The ends were cut back, 0 bases at V and 0 bases at J, with 10 bases in the middle. The CDR3 DNA reads as TGCGCCAGCAGCTTGGCCTTGGTGAGCTCTGGAAACACCATATATTTT. Its translation is CASSLALVSSGNTIYF.

On this clone itself: Additional DNA sequences in this sample encode the identical CDR3. The rearrangement joins TRBV9 to TRBJ1-1, with 7 nucleotides matching TRBD1. CDR3 length: 13 residues. V was pared by 3 bases and J by 5 bases, with 4 bases of the junction left unmatched. Germline assignment: CDR1 SGDLS and CDR2 YYNGEE. The CDR3 nucleotides read TGTGCCAGCAGCGCACAGGGGAGGACTGAAGCTTTCTTT. It encodes CASSAQGRTEAFF.

The rearrangement joins TRBV7-6 to TRBJ1-4, with TRBD1 identical over 8 bases. Germline lookup yields CDR1 SGHVS and CDR2 FNYEAQ. V trimming: 0 bases; J trimming: 8 bases; junction bases outside the gene matches: 8. The CDR3 consists of 16 residues. The CDR3 DNA sequence: TGTGCCAGCAGCTTAGCAGTAGGACAGGGTGGAGAAAAACTGTTTTTT. As protein: CASSLAVGQGGEKLFF.

The chain is built from TRBV7-9 and TRBJ2-7, with a tentative D call TRBD2 (5 bases). CDR3 length equals 15 residues. V dropped 5 bases and J dropped 1 base, with 15 bases sitting between them. Germline loops: CDR1 SEHNR, CDR2 FQNEAQ (reference sequence). The CDR3 reads CASSIREGGSYEQYF. The CDR3, as DNA: TGTGCCAGCAGCATCCGGGAAGGTGGTTCCTACGAGCAGTACTTC.

This clone was seen a handful of times. The identical CDR3 is also encoded by other nucleotide sequences in the sample. V is TRBV5-1 and J is TRBJ2-1; 9 bases line up with TRBD2. Germline V gene lookup returns CDR1 SGHRS and CDR2 YFSETQ. The CDR3 consists of 15 residues. The J segment lost 7 bases and the V segment lost 2 bases, leaving 7 bases of the junction unmatched. Here the CDR3 reads CASSLEAGGRNEQFF. The CDR3 DNA is TGCGCCAGCAGCTTAGAGGCGGGGGGGCGTAATGAGCAGTTCTTC.

The V call is TRBV6-5, the J call TRBJ1-2; D gene unclear. CDR3 length: 12 residues. The V gene lost 8 bases and the J gene lost 8 bases, with 15 bases spanning the gap. Looked up from germline, CDR1 is MNHEY and CDR2 is SVGAGI. CDR3 amino acids: CASRGLSWGYTF. The CDR3 DNA reads as TGTGCCAGCCGAGGCCTTTCCTGGGGCTACACCTTC.

The chain has TRBV5-1 and TRBJ1-4, with unresolved D. Deletions cut 6 bases from V and 0 bases from J, with 12 bases between. CDR1 and CDR2 from the germline V gene are SGHRS and YFSETQ. The CDR3 runs to 15 residues. DNA of the CDR3: TGCGCCAGCACCCCCCTCGGAGCAACTAATGAAAAACTGTTTTTT. Translation gives CASTPLGATNEKLFF.

This chain joins TRBV2 and TRBJ2-3; TRBD2 agrees at 15 bases. This CDR3 is 19 amino acids long. The germline V gene encodes CDR1 SNHLY and CDR2 FYNNEI. The trim removed 7 bases at V and 0 bases at J, leaving 11 bases unmatched. CDR3 amino acids: CASTMGTSGGPSSTDTQYF. The DNA of the CDR3 is TGTGCCAGCACAATGGGGACTAGCGGGGGGCCGTCTAGCACAGATACGCAGTATTTT.

The V gene is TRBV12-3 or TRBV12-4, the J gene TRBJ1-3, with no clear D. This CDR3 has 12 residues. The V and J ends lost 3 bases and 5 bases respectively, with 5 bases between them. The CDR3, as DNA: TGTGCCAGCAGTTTTGCGCGAAACACCATATATTTT. Protein product: CASSFARNTIYF.

This clone appeared a few times. The chain carries TRBV5-6 and TRBJ1-2; no definite D call. The V gene's germline CDR1 is SGHDT and CDR2 YYEEEE. Trimming cost V 5 bases and J 0 bases, with 14 bases left between them. The CDR3 is 15 residues long. As DNA, the CDR3 is TGTGCCAGCAGGGCGAGGGCACGAGCTAACTATGGCTACACCTTC. It encodes CASRARARANYGYTF.

This clone was observed a single time. The chain is built from TRBV18 and TRBJ1-1; TRBD1 is a possible D gene (5 bases). The germline V gene has CDR1 KGHSH and CDR2 LQKENI. This CDR3 is built from 14 residues. V was shortened by 8 bases and J by 1 base, with 14 bases between the two germline ends. Written as DNA, the CDR3 is TGTGCCAGCGCACAATCGACAGCGAACACTGAAGCTTTCTTT. Protein: CASAQSTANTEAFF.

The rearrangement joins TRBV18 to TRBJ2-5; possible D gene TRBD2, 5 bases. Trimming left V 1 base short and J 5 bases short, with 8 bases between. CDR1 KGHSH and CDR2 LQKENI come from the germline V gene. The CDR3 has 13 residues. The CDR3 loop is CASSPQGAETQYF. Here the CDR3 DNA reads TGTGCCAGCTCACCACAGGGAGCGGAGACCCAGTACTTC.

The chain employs TRBV29-1 and TRBJ2-5, with 9 bases lining up with TRBD2. Germline V CDR1 and CDR2: SQVTM, ANQGSEA. The ends lost 3 bases at V and 0 bases at J; junction bases unmatched: 5. The CDR3 extends over 15 amino acids. CDR3 sequence: CSVEALAGYQETQYF. CDR3 bases: TGCAGCGTTGAGGCCCTAGCGGGGTACCAAGAGACCCAGTACTTC.

The chain carries TRBV2 and TRBJ1-4; D ambiguous. Germline V gene sequence: CDR1 SNHLY, CDR2 FYNNEI. The CDR3 spans 16 residues. Deletions cut 4 bases from V and 0 bases from J, with 12 bases between. The CDR3 bases are TGTGCCAGCAGTGTGTACAACCCTGCAACTAATGAAAAACTGTTTTTT. Translating it yields CASSVYNPATNEKLFF.

This clone was observed a few times. The chain combines TRBV18 with TRBJ1-1; D uncertain. The germline V and J ends were trimmed by 2 bases and 3 bases, with 7 bases remaining between them. Germline values: CDR1 KGHSH, CDR2 LQKENI. The CDR3 consists of 13 residues. CDR3 bases: TGTGCCAGCTCACCAGTAGAGTACACTGAAGCTTTCTTT. Translated, it gives CASSPVEYTEAFF. The full variable domain, its missing parts supplied by reference TRBV18 and TRBJ1-1, is NAGVMQNPRHLVRRRGQEARLRCSPMKGHSHVYWYRQLPEEGLKFMVYLQKENIIDESGMPKERFSAEFPKEGPSILRIQQVVRGDSAAYFCASSPVEYTEAFFGQGTRLTVV.